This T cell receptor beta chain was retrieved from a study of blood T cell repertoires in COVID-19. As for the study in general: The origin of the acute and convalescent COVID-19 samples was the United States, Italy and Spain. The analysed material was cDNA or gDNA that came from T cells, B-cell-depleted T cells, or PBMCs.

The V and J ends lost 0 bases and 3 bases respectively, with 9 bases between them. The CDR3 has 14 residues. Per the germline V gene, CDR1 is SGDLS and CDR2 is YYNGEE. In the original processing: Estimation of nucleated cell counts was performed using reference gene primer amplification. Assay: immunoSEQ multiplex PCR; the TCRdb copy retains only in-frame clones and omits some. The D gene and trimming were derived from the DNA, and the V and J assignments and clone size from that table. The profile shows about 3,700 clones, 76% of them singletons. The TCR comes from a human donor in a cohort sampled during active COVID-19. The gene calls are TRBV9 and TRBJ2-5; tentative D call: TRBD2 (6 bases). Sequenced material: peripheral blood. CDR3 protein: CASSVELAEETQYF. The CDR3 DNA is TGTGCCAGCAGCGTAGAACTAGCTGAAGAGACCCAGTACTTC.